What follows describes a single T cell receptor (beta chain). The antigen remains undetermined. This sample is drawn from a study of T cells after yellow fever vaccination. One entry per CDR3 protein results from TCRdb running MiXCR on the 5' RACE reads. The profile shows about 260,000 distinct CDR3 sequences, around 5.3% of them singletons. Overall study results and limits: A limited proportion of clonotypes was detected within both the CD4 and CD8 compartments.

The V end lost 4 bases, the J end lost 0 bases, and 10 bases lay between the germline ends. CDR3 length: 15 amino acids. The chain carries TRBV12-3 or TRBV12-4 and TRBJ1-3, with unresolved D. This clonotype was obtained from a man aged 18 to 35 who received the YFV17D yellow fever vaccine. This specimen consisted of CD4+ T cells sorted from PBMCs, obtained on the day of the yellow fever booster vaccination. As DNA, the CDR3 is TGTGCCAGCAGTTGGACGATTGCCTCTGGAAACACCATATATTTT. Protein product: CASSWTIASGNTIYF.